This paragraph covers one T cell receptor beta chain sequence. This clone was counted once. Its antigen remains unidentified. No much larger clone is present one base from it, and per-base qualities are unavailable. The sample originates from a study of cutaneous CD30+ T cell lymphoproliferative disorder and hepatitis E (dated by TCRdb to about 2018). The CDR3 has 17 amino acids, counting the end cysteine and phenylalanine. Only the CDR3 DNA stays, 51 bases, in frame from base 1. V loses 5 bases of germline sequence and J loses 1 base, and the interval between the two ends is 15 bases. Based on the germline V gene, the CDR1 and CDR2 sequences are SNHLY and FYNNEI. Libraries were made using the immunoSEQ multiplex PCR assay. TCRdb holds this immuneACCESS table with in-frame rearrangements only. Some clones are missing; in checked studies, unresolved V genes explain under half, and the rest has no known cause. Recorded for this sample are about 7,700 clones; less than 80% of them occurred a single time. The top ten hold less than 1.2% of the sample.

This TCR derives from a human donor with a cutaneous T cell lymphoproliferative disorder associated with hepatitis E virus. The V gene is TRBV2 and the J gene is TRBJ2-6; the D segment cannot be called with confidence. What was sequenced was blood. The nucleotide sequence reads TGTGCCAGCAGTCGGATGGACGGGCCTTCTGGGGCCAACGTCCTGACTTTC. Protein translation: CASSRMDGPSGANVLTF.